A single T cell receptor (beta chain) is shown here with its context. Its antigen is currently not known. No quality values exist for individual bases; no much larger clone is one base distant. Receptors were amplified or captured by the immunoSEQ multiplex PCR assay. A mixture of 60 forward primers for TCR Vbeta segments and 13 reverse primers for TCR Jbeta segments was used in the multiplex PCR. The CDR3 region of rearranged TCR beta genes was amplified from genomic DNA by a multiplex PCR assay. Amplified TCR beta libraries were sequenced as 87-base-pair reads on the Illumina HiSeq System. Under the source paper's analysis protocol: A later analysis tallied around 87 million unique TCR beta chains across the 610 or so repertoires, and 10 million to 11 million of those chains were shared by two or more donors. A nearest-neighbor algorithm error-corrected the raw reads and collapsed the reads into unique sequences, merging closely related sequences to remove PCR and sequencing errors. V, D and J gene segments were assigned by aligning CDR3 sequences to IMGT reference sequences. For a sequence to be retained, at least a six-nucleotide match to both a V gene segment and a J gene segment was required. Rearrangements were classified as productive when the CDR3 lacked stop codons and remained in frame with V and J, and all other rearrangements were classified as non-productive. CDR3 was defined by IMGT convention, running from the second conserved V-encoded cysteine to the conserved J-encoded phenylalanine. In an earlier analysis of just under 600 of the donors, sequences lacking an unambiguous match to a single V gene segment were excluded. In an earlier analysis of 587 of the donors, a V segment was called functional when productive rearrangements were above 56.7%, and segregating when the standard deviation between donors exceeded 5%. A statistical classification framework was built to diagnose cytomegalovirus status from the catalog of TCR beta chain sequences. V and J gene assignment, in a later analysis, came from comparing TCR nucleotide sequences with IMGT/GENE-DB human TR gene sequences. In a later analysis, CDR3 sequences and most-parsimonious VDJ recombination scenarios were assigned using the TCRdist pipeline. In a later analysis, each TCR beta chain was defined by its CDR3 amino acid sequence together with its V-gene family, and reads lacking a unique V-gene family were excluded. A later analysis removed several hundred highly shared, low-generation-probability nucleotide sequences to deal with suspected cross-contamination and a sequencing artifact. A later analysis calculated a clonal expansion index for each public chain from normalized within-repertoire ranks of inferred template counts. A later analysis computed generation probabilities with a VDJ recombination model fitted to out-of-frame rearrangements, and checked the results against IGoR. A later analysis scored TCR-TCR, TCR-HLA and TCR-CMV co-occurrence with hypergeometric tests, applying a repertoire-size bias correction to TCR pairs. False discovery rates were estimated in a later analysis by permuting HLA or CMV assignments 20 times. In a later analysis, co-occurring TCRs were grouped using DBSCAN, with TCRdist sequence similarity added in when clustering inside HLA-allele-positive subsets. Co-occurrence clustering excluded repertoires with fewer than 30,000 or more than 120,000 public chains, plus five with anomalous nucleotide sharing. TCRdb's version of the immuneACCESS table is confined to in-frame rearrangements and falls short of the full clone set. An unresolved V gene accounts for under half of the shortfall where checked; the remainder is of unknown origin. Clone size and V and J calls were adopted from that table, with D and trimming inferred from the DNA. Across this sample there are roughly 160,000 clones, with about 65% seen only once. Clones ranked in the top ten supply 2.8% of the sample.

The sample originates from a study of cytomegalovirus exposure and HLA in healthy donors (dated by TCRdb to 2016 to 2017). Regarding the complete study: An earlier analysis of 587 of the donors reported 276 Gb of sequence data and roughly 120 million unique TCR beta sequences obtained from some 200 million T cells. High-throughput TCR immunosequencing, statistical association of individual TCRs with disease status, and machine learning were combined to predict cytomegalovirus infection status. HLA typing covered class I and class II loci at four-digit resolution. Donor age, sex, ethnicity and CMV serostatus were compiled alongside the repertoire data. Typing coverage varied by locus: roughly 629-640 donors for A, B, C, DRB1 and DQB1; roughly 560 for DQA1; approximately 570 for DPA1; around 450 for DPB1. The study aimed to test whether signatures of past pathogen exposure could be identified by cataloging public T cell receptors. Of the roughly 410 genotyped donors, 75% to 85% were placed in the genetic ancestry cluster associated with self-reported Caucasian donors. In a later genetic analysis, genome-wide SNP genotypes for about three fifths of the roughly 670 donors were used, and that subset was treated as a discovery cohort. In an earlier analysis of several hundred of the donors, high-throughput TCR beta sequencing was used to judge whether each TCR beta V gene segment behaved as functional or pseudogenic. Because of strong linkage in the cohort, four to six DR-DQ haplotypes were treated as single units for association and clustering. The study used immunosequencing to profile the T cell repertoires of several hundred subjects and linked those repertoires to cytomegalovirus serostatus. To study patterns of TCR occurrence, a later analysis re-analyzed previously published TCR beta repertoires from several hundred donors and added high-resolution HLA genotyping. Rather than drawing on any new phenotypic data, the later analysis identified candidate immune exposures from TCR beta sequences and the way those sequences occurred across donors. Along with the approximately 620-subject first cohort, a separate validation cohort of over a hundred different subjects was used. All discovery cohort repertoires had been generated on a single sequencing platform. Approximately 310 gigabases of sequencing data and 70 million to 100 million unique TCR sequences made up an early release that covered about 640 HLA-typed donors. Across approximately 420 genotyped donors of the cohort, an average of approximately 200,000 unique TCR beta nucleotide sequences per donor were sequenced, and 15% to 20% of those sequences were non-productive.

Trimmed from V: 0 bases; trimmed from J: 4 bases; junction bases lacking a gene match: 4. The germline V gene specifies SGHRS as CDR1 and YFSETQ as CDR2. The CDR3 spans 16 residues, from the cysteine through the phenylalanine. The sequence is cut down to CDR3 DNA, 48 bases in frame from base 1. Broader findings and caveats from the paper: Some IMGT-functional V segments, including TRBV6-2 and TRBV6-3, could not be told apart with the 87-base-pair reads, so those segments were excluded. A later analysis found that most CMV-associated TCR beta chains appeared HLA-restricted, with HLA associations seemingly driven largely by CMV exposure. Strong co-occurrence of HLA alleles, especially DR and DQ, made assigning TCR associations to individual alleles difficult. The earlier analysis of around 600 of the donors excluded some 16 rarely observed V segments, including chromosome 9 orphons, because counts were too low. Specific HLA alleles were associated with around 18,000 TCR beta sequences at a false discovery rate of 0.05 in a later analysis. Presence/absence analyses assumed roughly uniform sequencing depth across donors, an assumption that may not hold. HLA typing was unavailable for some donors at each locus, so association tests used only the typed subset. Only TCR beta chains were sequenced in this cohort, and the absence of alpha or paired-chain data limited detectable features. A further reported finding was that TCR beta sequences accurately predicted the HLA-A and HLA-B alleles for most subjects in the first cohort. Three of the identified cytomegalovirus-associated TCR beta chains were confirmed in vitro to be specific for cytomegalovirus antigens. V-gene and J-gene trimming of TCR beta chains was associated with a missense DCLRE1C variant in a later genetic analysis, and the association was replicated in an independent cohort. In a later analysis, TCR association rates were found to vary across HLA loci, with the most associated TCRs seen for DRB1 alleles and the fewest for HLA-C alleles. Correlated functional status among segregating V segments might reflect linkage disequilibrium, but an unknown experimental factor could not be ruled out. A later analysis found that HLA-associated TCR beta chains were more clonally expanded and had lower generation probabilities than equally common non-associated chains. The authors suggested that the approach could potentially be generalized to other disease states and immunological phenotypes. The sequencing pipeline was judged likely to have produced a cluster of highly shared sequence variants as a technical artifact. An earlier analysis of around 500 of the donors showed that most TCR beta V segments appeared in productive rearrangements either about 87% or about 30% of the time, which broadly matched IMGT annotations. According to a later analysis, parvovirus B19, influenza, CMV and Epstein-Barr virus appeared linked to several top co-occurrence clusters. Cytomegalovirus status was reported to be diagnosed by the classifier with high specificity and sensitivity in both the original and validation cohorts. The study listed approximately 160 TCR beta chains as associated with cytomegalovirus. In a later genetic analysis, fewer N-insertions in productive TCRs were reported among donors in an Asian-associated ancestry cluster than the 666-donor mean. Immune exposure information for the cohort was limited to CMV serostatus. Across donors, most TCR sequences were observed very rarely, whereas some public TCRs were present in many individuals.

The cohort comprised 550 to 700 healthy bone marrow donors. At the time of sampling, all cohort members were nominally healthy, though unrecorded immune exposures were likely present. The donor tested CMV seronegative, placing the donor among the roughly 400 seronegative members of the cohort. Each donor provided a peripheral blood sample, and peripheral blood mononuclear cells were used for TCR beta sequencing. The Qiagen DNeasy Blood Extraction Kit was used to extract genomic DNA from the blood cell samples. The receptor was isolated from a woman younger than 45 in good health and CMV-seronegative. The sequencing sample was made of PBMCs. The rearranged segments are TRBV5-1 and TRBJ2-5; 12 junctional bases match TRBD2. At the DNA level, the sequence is TGCGCCAGCAGCTTGGATTCTAGCGGGAGGGGAGAGACCCAGTACTTC. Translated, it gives CASSLDSSGRGETQYF.